The clone carrying this T cell receptor beta chain was seen once. This record comes from a study of control samples from healthy donors and cancer patients. The V gene's germline CDR1 is LNHDA and CDR2 SQIVND (reference sequence). Trimming shortened V by 5 bases and J by 2 bases, and 9 bases separated the two germline ends. This CDR3 is 13 amino acids long. Clones were sequenced by immunoSEQ multiplex PCR, and TCRdb holds only the in-frame ones, with some missing. The sample lists tens of thousands of clones, over 90% occurring once. The chain links TRBV19 to TRBJ2-5, with D possibly being TRBD2 (5 bases). The TCR was taken from a woman in her twenties or thirties in good health. Sequencing was performed on blood. The CDR3 region has the DNA TGTGCCAGTAGTTTCGGGGTTCAAGAGACCCAGTACTTC. Translated: CASSFGVQETQYF. Filled out from reference TRBV19 and TRBJ2-5, the complete variable domain reads DGGITQSPKYLFRKEGQNVTLSCEQNLNHDAMYWYRQDPGQGLRLIYYSQIVNDFQKGDIAEGYSVSREKKESFPLTVTSAQKNPTAFYLCASSFGVQETQYFGPGTRLLVL.